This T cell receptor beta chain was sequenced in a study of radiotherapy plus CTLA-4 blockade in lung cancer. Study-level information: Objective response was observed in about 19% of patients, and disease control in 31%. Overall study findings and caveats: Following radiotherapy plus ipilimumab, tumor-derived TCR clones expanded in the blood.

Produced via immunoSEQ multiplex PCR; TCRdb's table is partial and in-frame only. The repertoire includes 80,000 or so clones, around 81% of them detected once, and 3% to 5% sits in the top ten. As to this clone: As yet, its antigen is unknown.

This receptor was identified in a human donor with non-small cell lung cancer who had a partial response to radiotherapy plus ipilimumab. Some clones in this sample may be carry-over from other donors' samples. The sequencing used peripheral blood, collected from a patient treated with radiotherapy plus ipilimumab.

The CDR3 spells CASRDRGRASDEQYF. The CDR3, as DNA: TGTGCCAGCAGAGATAGGGGGCGAGCGTCCGACGAGCAGTACTTC. V gene TRBV6-5 combines with J gene TRBJ2-7, with 7 bases aligning to TRBD1. Trimming at V came to 6 bases and at J to 5 bases, leaving 13 bases not matched to a gene. The CDR3 totals 15 residues. CDR1 is MNHEY and CDR2 is SVGAGI in the germline V gene.